The sequence of this T cell receptor beta chain was determined in a study of CD8+CD57+ T cells in acquired aplastic anemia (dated by TCRdb to 2017 to 2018). Regarding the complete study: A mean of 3.2 ug of DNA, ranging from 0.2 to 27.4 ug, was extracted from sorted CD4+ and CD8+ cells. For healthy donor samples, the average read count was around 9.8 million for CD4+ cells and around 12 million for CD8+ cells.

On this clonotype itself: It has no known antigen specificity. No quality values exist for individual bases; no much larger clone is one base distant.

TCR repertoires of sorted CD4+ and CD8+ blood T cells from severe aplastic anemia patients and healthy subjects were deep-sequenced in the study. Ficoll-Paque density gradient centrifugation was used to isolate peripheral blood mononuclear cells. Before DNA was extracted, CD4+ and CD8+ T cells were sorted using either FACS or magnetic beads. What the authors observed across the whole study: Around 30 CD8+ CDR3 sequences were found in both patients and controls but appeared to be highly expressed in patients and within the immunodominant clones of the patients. Patients and healthy controls showed no significant difference in CD8+ Simpson's diversity (P=0.060).

Genomic DNA was used as template for profiling of TCR beta VDJ combinations and CDR3 sequences. An Illumina HiSeq 2000 was the platform used for TCR repertoire sequencing. Processing in the source paper ran as follows. TRBV/TRBJ rearrangement plots, CDR3 size and DJ length profiles, and Simpson's diversity index were used to assess repertoires. The most abundant DNA sequence in the deep sequencing data was defined as the immunodominant clone. CDR3 amino acid sequences were screened for sharing across subjects and were compared with published repertoires and the VDJdb database. Using fastp at Q25 and MiXCR, TCRdb reprocessed the public reads and kept productive beta chains. For every CDR3 protein sequence, its rows merge into one entry that carries the most common genes and DNA. The V and J calls, along with clone size, are taken from TCRdb and not from the paper's own processing. Here the sample has about 180,000 distinct CDR3 sequences; 40% to 55% occur a single time. Clones ranked in the top ten supply under 3.5% of the sample.

The TCR originated in a human donor in good health. The sequenced sample consisted of sorted CD4+, CD8+, or CD8+CD57+ T cells (not recorded which) from PBMCs.

The CDR3 is CASSYKGGEQYF. The DNA reads TGTGCCAGCAGTTACAAGGGAGGCGAGCAGTACTTC. This receptor chain uses TRBV6-5 and TRBJ2-7, and possibly TRBD2, on 6 matching bases. CDR1 and CDR2 are drawn from the germline V gene: MNHEY, SVGAGI. The CDR3, cysteine through phenylalanine, is 12 amino acids long. Only the CDR3 portion is preserved as DNA: 36 bases, with reading frame beginning at the first base. V loses 2 bases of germline sequence and J loses 6 bases, and the interval between the two ends is 8 bases.